The text below deals with one T cell receptor (beta chain). Antigen: not known. PCR amplification relied on 60 Vbeta primers (plus 13 Jbeta primers). Only in-frame clones appear in the TCRdb table, and some are missing; sequencing was by immunoSEQ multiplex PCR. The sample carries under 150,000 clones, roughly 78% recorded once. This entry is derived from a study of cytomegalovirus exposure and HLA in healthy donors. Looking at the study overall: Unique TCRs numbering some 80 million, obtained from HLA-typed donors, made up an early data release. Findings and limits, study-wide: Analysis was performed later, and it showed HLA-associated TCR beta chains to be more clonally expanded than equally common others. Presence/absence analyses assumed roughly uniform sequencing depth across donors.

The germline V and J ends were trimmed by 3 bases and 5 bases, with 11 bases remaining between them. The CDR3 loop spans 14 amino acids. Germline CDR1 LNHNV, CDR2 YYDKDF (reference sequence). The sequence was obtained from a man aged 50-60 years in good health and CMV-seropositive. Sequenced material: PBMCs. This sequence joins TRBV15 and TRBJ1-5; D is ambiguous. The CDR3 nucleotides read TGTGCCACCAGCAGGGGGAGGTCAGATCAGCCCCAGCATTTT. Its translation: CATSRGRSDQPQHF.